The entry that follows covers one TCR beta chain sequence. The sample originates from a study of blood T cell repertoires in COVID-19. Study context: PBMCs, B-cell-depleted T cells, or T cells provided the cDNA or gDNA that made up the material.

Methods used by the authors: Amplifying reference gene primers gave estimates of nucleated cell counts. Data came from immunoSEQ multiplex PCR; TCRdb stores just in-frame clones and leaves some out. For V, J and clone size, that table is used; D and trimming come from the DNA. The sample carries around 100,000 clones, roughly four fifths recorded once. V lost 4 bases, J lost 1 base, and 8 bases lay in between. The CDR3 consists of 13 residues. Germline V gene sequence: CDR1 SGHRS, CDR2 YFSETQ. Sequenced input: peripheral blood. The receptor was isolated from a man in his 70s with acute or convalescent COVID-19. The rearrangement joins TRBV5-1 to TRBJ1-1, with a weak D call TRBD1 (5 bases). CDR3 coding DNA: TGCGCCAGCAGCCCGACAGCGAACACTGAAGCTTTCTTT. This sequence encodes CASSPTANTEAFF.